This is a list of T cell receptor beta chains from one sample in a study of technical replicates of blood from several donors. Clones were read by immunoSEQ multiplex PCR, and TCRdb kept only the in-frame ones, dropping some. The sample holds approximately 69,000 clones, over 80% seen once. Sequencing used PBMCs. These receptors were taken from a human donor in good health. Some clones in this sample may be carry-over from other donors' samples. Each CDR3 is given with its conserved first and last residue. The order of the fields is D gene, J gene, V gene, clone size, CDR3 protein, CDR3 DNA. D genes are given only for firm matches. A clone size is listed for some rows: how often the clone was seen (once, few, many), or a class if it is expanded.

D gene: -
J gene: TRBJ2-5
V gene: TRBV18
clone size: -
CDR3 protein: CASSPQEGTPQETQYF
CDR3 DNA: TGTGCCAGCTCACCACAGGAGGGCACCCCCCAGGAGACCCAGTACTTC

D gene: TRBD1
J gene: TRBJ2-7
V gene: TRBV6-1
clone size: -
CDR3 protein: CASSDFVDRDGYEQYF
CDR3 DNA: TGTGCCAGCAGTGACTTCGTGGACAGGGATGGTTACGAGCAGTACTTC

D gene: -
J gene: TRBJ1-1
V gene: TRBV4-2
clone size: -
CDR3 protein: CASSQERGRGEGTEAFF
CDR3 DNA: TGTGCCAGCAGCCAAGAACGGGGCAGGGGCGAGGGTACTGAAGCTTTCTTT

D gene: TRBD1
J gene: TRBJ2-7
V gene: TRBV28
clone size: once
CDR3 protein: CASRPGQDYEQYF
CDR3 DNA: TGTGCCAGCAGACCCGGACAGGACTACGAGCAGTACTTC

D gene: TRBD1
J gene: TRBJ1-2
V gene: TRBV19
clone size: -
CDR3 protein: CASRPGQGHNMVGYTF
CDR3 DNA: TGTGCCAGTAGGCCGGGACAGGGCCATAACATGGTTGGCTACACCTTC

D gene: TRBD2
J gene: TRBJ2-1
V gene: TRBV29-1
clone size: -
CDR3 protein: CSVRTSGEQFF
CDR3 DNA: TGCAGCGTTAGGACTAGCGGGGAGCAGTTCTTC

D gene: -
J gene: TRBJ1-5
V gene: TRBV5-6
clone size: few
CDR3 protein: CASSFQNQPQHF
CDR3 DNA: TGTGCCAGCAGCTTCCAAAATCAGCCCCAGCATTTT

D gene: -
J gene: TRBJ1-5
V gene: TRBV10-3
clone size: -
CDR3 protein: CAISPGRGNQPQHF
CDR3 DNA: TGTGCCATCAGCCCTGGGCGGGGCAATCAGCCCCAGCATTTT

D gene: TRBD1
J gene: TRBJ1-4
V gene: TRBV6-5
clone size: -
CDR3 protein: CATGTGPEKLFF
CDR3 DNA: TGTGCCACCGGGACAGGACCCGAAAAACTGTTTTTT

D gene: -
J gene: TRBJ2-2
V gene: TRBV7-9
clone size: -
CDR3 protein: CASSAAGTLKGGELFF
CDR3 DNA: TGTGCCAGCAGCGCAGCTGGGACATTGAAAGGGGGGGAGCTGTTTTTT

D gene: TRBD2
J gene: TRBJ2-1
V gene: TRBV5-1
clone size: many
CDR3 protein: CASSTSGGYNEQFF
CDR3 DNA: TGCGCCAGCAGTACTAGCGGGGGTTACAATGAGCAGTTCTTC

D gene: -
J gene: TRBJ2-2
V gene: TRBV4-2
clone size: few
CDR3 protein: CASSPRFGGLHTGELFF
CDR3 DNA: TGTGCCAGCAGCCCCAGGTTCGGGGGTCTCCACACCGGGGAGCTGTTTTTT

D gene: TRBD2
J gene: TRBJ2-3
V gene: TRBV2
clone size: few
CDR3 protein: CASSASGVGTDTQYF
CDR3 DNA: TGTGCCAGCAGTGCGAGCGGGGTTGGCACAGATACGCAGTATTTT

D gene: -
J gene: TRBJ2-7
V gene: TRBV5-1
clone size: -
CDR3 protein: CASSLSNGGAGEQYF
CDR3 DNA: TGCGCCAGCAGCTTGAGTAACGGGGGAGCAGGCGAGCAGTACTTC

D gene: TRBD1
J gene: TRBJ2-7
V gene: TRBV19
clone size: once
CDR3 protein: CASSDGTGTGAYEQYF
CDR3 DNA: TGTGCCAGTAGTGACGGTACCGGGACAGGGGCATACGAGCAGTACTTC

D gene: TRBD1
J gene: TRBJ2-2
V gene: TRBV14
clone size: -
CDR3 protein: CASSRGQGNTGELFF
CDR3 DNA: TGTGCCAGCAGCCGAGGACAGGGAAACACCGGGGAGCTGTTTTTT